Sequencing of this T cell receptor beta chain was carried out in a study of blood T cell repertoires in COVID-19. Study-level information: Nucleic acid was either cDNA or gDNA, and it came from T cells, B-cell-depleted T cells, or PBMCs.

The CDR3 spans 13 residues. Germline V CDR1 and CDR2: SGDLS, YYNGEE. The V and J ends lost 4 bases and 11 bases respectively, with 18 bases between them. Some clones are missing from TCRdb's copy, which holds only in-frame ones; the method was immunoSEQ multiplex PCR. The sample holds tens of thousands of clones, roughly four fifths seen once. The sequence was collected from a woman in her fifties or sixties with acute or convalescent COVID-19. This chain joins TRBV9 and TRBJ1-1, with a possible D match to TRBD1 (6 bases). The sequencing sample was made of peripheral blood. This CDR3 is CASSRRLGQGAFF. The CDR3 coding sequence is TGTGCCAGCAGCCGTCGCCTGGGCCAGGGGGCTTTCTTT.